The 5 T cell receptor beta chains presented below share a single source sample, sequenced in a study of human T cells and chemical hapten exposure. One entry per CDR3 protein, called by TCRdb with MiXCR from the RACE reads. This sample carries 90,000 or so distinct CDR3 sequences, about 9% of them seen once, and the ten largest clones take around 2.6%. Sample time point: pre-sensitization, week 0. Documented treatment: therapeutic diphenylcyclopropenone sensitization with weekly scalp DPC. Sequenced here: whole blood, sampled in connection with sensitization to the hapten diphenylcyclopropenone (DPC). These receptors came from a man aged 40-50 years with alopecia areata. Some clones in this sample may be carry-over from other donors' samples.

This clonotype was counted ten times or more. V and J are TRBV20-1 and TRBJ2-5; 7 bases match TRBD1. The CDR3 length is 14 residues. The V gene end was trimmed by 1 base and the J gene end by 2 bases; junction bases not matched to a gene: 4. The germline CDR1 and CDR2 sequences are DFQATT and SNEGSKA (reference sequence). CDR3 sequence: CSARVETGQETQYF. CDR3 DNA: TGCAGTGCTAGAGTCGAGACAGGGCAAGAGACCCAGTACTTC.

This clonotype was found a few times. This chain uses TRBV11-3 with TRBJ2-6; D is unresolved. V lost 8 bases to trimming and J lost 4 bases, with 3 bases between them. This CDR3 spans 11 amino acids. Germline V gene sequence: CDR1 SGHNT, CDR2 YENEEA. For the CDR3, the DNA is TGTGCCAGCTCCGGGGCCAACGTCCTGACTTTC. Its translation is CASSGANVLTF.

This clonotype came up a few times. The genes are TRBV5-1 and TRBJ2-3; TRBD2 matches at 7 bases. The CDR3 is 14 residues long. V lost 4 bases to trimming and J lost 0 bases; unmatched junction nucleotides: 2. Germline V lookup: CDR1 SGHRS, CDR2 YFSETQ. The CDR3 spells CASSREASTDTQYF. CDR3 coding DNA: TGCGCCAGCAGCCGGGAGGCTAGCACAGATACGCAGTATTTT.

This clonotype has more than one count but fewer than ten. The V and J genes are TRBV24-1 and TRBJ1-5; D unresolved. Germline assignment: CDR1 KGHDR and CDR2 SFDVKD. Trimming left V 2 bases short and J 3 bases short, with 4 bases between. The CDR3 runs to 13 residues. CDR3 coding DNA: TGTGCCACCAGTGATTACACCAATCAGCCCCAGCATTTT. It encodes CATSDYTNQPQHF.

This clonotype was seen many times. The rearrangement joins TRBV2 to TRBJ2-1, with D unclear. The V end was cut by 3 bases, the J end by 4 bases, with 13 bases between. The CDR3 sequence is 15 residues long. Germline V CDR1 and CDR2: SNHLY, FYNNEI. CDR3 region: CASSESTVSYNEQFF. DNA of the CDR3: TGTGCCAGCAGTGAGAGTACTGTTTCATACAATGAGCAGTTCTTC. Complete variable domain (other parts from reference TRBV2 and TRBJ2-1): EPEVTQTPSHQVTQMGQEVILRCVPISNHLYFYWYRQILGQKVEFLVSFYNNEISEKSEIFDDQFSVERPDGSNFTLKIRSTKLEDSAMYFCASSESTVSYNEQFFGPGTRLTVL.